This record covers a single T cell receptor (beta chain). Cohorts were determined from participant-reported clinical history. The data derive from a study of blood T cell repertoires in COVID-19. TCRdb's copy holds only in-frame clones and misses some; the assay was immunoSEQ multiplex PCR. This sample yields about 250,000 clones, of which more than 75% are seen a single time; about 14% belongs to the top ten. The source material was PBMCs or T cells enriched from blood (not recorded which). This TCR came from a man aged 18 to 30 who had recovered from COVID-19.

CDR3 nucleotide sequence: TGTGCCAGCAGCCAACAGAAATGGACTAGCGGGGCCAATGAGCAGTTCTTC. Translating gives CASSQQKWTSGANEQFF. The chain employs TRBV4-2 and TRBJ2-1; 12 bases are a match to TRBD2. V dropped 2 bases and J dropped 6; count of bases not matched to a gene: 8. The CDR3 spans 17 residues. CDR1 is LGHNA, CDR2 YNFKEQ, per germline.